The rows below give T cell receptor beta chains drawn from one sample of a study of T cell responses to AZD1222 COVID-19 vaccine. Some clones are missing from TCRdb's copy, which holds only in-frame ones; the method was immunoSEQ multiplex PCR. The repertoire holds roughly 130,000 clones, with about 91% as singletons. The input for sequencing was peripheral blood, taken on day 0 of AZD1222 vaccination. The receptors originated from an adult in good health. Both conserved end residues are part of each CDR3. A D gene is named only where the DNA matches it firmly. Some rows mark clone size as missing; the rest say once, few, many or name a class of expanded clone.

TRBD1 NA TRBJ1-1 TRBV28 TGTGCCAGCAGTAGCGGACAGGGGTTGGGTGAAGCTTTCTTT CASSSGQGLGEAFF
NA once TRBJ1-1 TRBV15 TGTGCCACCAGCAAGGGAGGGGACACTGAAGCTTTCTTT CATSKGGDTEAFF
TRBD1 NA TRBJ1-5 TRBV15 TGTGCCACCAGCTTTGCCGGGACAGGGATCCAGCCCCAGCATTTT CATSFAGTGIQPQHF
NA once TRBJ2-6 TRBV18 TGTGCCAGCTCACCGAAACAGGCTGGGGCCAACGTCCTGACTTTC CASSPKQAGANVLTF
TRBD1 NA TRBJ1-2 TRBV10-3 TGTGCCATCAGTGAGTACCCGGGACAGGCTAACTATGGCTACACCTTC CAISEYPGQANYGYTF
NA NA TRBJ1-2 TRBV12-5 TGTGCTAGTGGTTTGTCATCGGGGAGGGGGACAAGGGGCTACACCTTC CASGLSSGRGTRGYTF
NA NA TRBJ2-1 TRBV5-1 TGCGCCAGCAGCCCGTACTCCGGGACCACCAATGAGCAGTTCTTC CASSPYSGTTNEQFF
NA NA TRBJ1-2 TRBV4-2 TGTGCCAGCAGCCGCTCAAACTCTAACTATGGCTACACCTTC CASSRSNSNYGYTF
NA NA TRBJ1-4 TRBV4-1 TGCGCCAGCAGCCAAGACCAACAGGGACTTGGTGAAAAACTGTTTTTT CASSQDQQGLGEKLFF
TRBD1 NA TRBJ1-2 TRBV10-3 TGTGCCATCAGTGAGAGGGAGGGGGCTGGCTATGGCTACACCTTC CAISEREGAGYGYTF
TRBD1 NA TRBJ2-5 TRBV27 TGTGCCAGCAGTCCATCCGGGACAGTGGGAGAGACCCAGTACTTC CASSPSGTVGETQYF
TRBD1 NA TRBJ2-5 TRBV5-1 TGCGCCAGCAGCTTAGGACAGGGGAGAGAGACCCAGTACTTC CASSLGQGRETQYF